A selection of T cell receptor beta chains follows, all from one sample in a study of cytomegalovirus exposure and HLA in healthy donors. Sequenced by immunoSEQ multiplex PCR; TCRdb stores in-frame clones only, minus some. The repertoire table contains 45,000 to 70,000 clones. Source material: PBMCs. Receptors originate from a woman younger than 45 in good health and CMV-seropositive. Each CDR3 is given with its conserved first and last residue. The D gene is left open where the match is weak.

CDR3aa: CASSQDHDRWGIYGYTF; CDR3nt: TGTGCCAGCAGCCAAGATCACGACAGGTGGGGAATCTATGGCTACACCTTC; j_gene: TRBJ1-2; v_gene: TRBV4-2; d_gene: .
CDR3aa: CASSLQAYGYTF; CDR3nt: TGTGCCAGCAGTCTACAGGCGTATGGCTACACCTTC; j_gene: TRBJ1-2; v_gene: TRBV6-1; d_gene: .
CDR3aa: CASSLGTGSYNEQFF; CDR3nt: TGTGCCAGCAGCCTGGGGACAGGGAGCTACAATGAGCAGTTCTTC; j_gene: TRBJ2-1; v_gene: TRBV7-2; d_gene: TRBD1
CDR3aa: CASSLDRFSQYF; CDR3nt: TGTGCCAGCAGCTTAGATCGGTTTTCGCAGTACTTC; j_gene: TRBJ2-7; v_gene: TRBV11-3; d_gene: .
CDR3aa: CASSRQENTEAFF; CDR3nt: TGTGCCAGCAGTCGACAGGAGAACACTGAAGCTTTCTTT; j_gene: TRBJ1-1; v_gene: TRBV2; d_gene: .
CDR3aa: CASSTGSSYNSPLHF; CDR3nt: TGTGCCAGCAGCACAGGGAGCTCCTATAATTCACCCCTCCACTTT; j_gene: TRBJ1-6; v_gene: TRBV28; d_gene: .
CDR3aa: CASSRTGTRYEQYF; CDR3nt: TGCGCCAGCAGCAGGACCGGGACACGCTACGAGCAGTACTTC; j_gene: TRBJ2-7; v_gene: TRBV5-1; d_gene: .
CDR3aa: CASSLVLAGAWSGTGELFF; CDR3nt: TGTGCCAGCAGCTTAGTACTAGCGGGAGCTTGGAGTGGCACCGGGGAGCTGTTTTTT; j_gene: TRBJ2-2; v_gene: TRBV7-6; d_gene: TRBD2
CDR3aa: CASSQGQGGSSGELFF; CDR3nt: TGTGCCAGCAGCCAAGGACAGGGAGGCTCGTCCGGGGAGCTGTTTTTT; j_gene: TRBJ2-2; v_gene: TRBV7-9; d_gene: TRBD1
CDR3aa: CSVGWGGTEAFF; CDR3nt: TGCAGCGTTGGCTGGGGGGGTACTGAAGCTTTCTTT; j_gene: TRBJ1-1; v_gene: TRBV29-1; d_gene: .